The rows below give T cell receptor beta chains drawn from one sample of a study of T cell responses to AZD1222 COVID-19 vaccine. The table came from immunoSEQ multiplex PCR; TCRdb's copy has only in-frame clones and leaves some out. There are approximately 130,000 clones in the sample; 90% occur only once, and 4% to 5% lies in the top ten. Source: peripheral blood, taken 28 days after the second dose of the MenACWY control vaccine. The source is an adult who received the MenACWY meningococcal vaccine as a control. CDR3s include the opening cysteine and the closing phenylalanine or tryptophan. A D gene is named only where the DNA matches it firmly. Expanded clones are given a class, and other clones once, few, many or no size at all.

d_call clone_size j_call v_call cdr3_nt cdr3_aa
NA NA TRBJ2-1 TRBV24-1 TGTGCCACCAGTGCTTCCAGGGGAAGCAATGAGCAGTTCTTC CATSASRGSNEQFF
TRBD1 few TRBJ1-6 TRBV10-3 TGTGCCATCAGGGGACAGGGGCAGCACTATAATTCACCCCTCCACTTT CAIRGQGQHYNSPLHF
NA NA TRBJ2-2 TRBV9 TGTGCCAGCAGCGTAGTGGGTGGAATCACCGGGGAGCTGTTTTTT CASSVVGGITGELFF
TRBD2 NA TRBJ2-1 TRBV6-4 TGTGCCAGCAGTGGCCCCCCGGGGGGATCCTACAATGAGCAGTTCTTC CASSGPPGGSYNEQFF
NA NA TRBJ1-1 TRBV19 TGTGCCAGTAGTATAGGGGTGAACACTGAAGCTTTCTTT CASSIGVNTEAFF
NA NA TRBJ1-2 TRBV7-9 TGTGCCAGCAGCTCTTCGTTGGTCCTAAACTATGGCTACACCTTC CASSSSLVLNYGYTF
TRBD1 NA TRBJ1-2 TRBV29-1 TGCAGCGTTGTGGACAGGGGTGCAAACTATGGCTACACCTTC CSVVDRGANYGYTF
TRBD1 NA TRBJ2-5 TRBV6-1 TGTGCCAGCAGTGAACTGCGCCAGGGGGCTTATCCGAAGACCCAGTACTTC CASSELRQGAYPKTQYF
NA few TRBJ1-2 TRBV6-5 TGTGCCAGCACCAGGACGGATTATGGCTACACCTTC CASTRTDYGYTF
TRBD1 NA TRBJ1-4 TRBV2 TGTGCCAGCAGGGGAAGACAGGGTCTAAATGAAAAACTGTTTTTT CASRGRQGLNEKLFF
NA NA TRBJ1-4 TRBV25-1 TGTGCCAGCAGTCCTCGGGGATCGGGAACTAATGAAAAACTGTTTTTT CASSPRGSGTNEKLFF
NA NA TRBJ2-7 TRBV7-8 TGTGCCAGCAGCTCCCCGTTGGCCCTCTACGAGCAGTACTTC CASSSPLALYEQYF
TRBD2 NA TRBJ2-7 TRBV18 TGTGCCAGCTCACCACGAACGGGAGGGACGGAAGGGTACGAGCAGTACTTC CASSPRTGGTEGYEQYF
TRBD2 NA TRBJ2-5 TRBV3-1/TRBV3-2 TGTGCCAGCAGTCGAGGACTAGCGGCCAGACAAGAGACCCAGTACTTC CASSRGLAARQETQYF
TRBD1 NA TRBJ2-3 TRBV18 TGTGCCAGCTCACCGATACCAGGGGGTGCGGATACGCAGTATTTT CASSPIPGGADTQYF
NA NA TRBJ2-1 TRBV5-5 TGTGCCAGCAGCTTGGAGTCGGGCACTTACAATGAGCAGTTCTTC CASSLESGTYNEQFF
NA NA TRBJ1-1 TRBV19 TGTGCCAGTAGTATAGACACCATGAACACTGAAGCTTTCTTT CASSIDTMNTEAFF
NA once TRBJ1-1 TRBV11-2 TGTGCCAGCAGCGGAGCCCCGGGTCGCCCCGCTGACGCTTTCTTT CASSGAPGRPADAFF
TRBD1 NA TRBJ1-1 TRBV28 TGTGCCAGCAGCATATCCGCCAGGGGGCCTTTCACTGAAGCTTTCTTT CASSISARGPFTEAFF
TRBD1 NA TRBJ1-4 TRBV28 TGTGCCAGCAGTCTAGGGGGCAGGGGTAATGAAAAACTGTTTTTT CASSLGGRGNEKLFF
TRBD2 few TRBJ2-3 TRBV14 TGTGCCAGCAGCCCTCTGGGACTAGAGATGGGGGGTACGCAGTATTTT CASSPLGLEMGGTQYF
NA once TRBJ1-4 TRBV21-1 TGTGCCAGCAGCGAGAAAAGCACGGCGGGTAATGAAAAACTGTTTTTT CASSEKSTAGNEKLFF
NA NA TRBJ1-2 TRBV11-3 TGTGCCAGCACTTTTCCGACCCCCTCAGCCTATGGCTACACCTTC CASTFPTPSAYGYTF
NA NA TRBJ2-1 TRBV24-1 TGTGCCACCAGTGATGCGGAGGCCCTTTATGACAATGAGCAGTTCTTC CATSDAEALYDNEQFF
NA NA TRBJ2-2 TRBV21-1 TGTGCCAGCAGCAAAGTAAGCTCGGGCACCCAATCGAACACCGGGGAGCTGTTTTTT CASSKVSSGTQSNTGELFF
NA NA TRBJ2-1 TRBV24-1 TGTGCCACCAGTGATCCATCTGGCGTGTCCTACAATGAGCAGTTCTTC CATSDPSGVSYNEQFF
TRBD2 NA TRBJ2-5 TRBV28 TGTGCCAGCAGTTTAGGGGGACTAGCGGGGAAAAACCAAGAGACCCAGTACTTC CASSLGGLAGKNQETQYF
NA NA TRBJ1-1 TRBV29-1 TGCAGCGTTGTTAAGTACACTGAAGCTTTCTTT CSVVKYTEAFF
NA NA TRBJ2-5 TRBV2 TGTGCCAGCAGTAGGGACATGCAAGAGACCCAGTACTTC CASSRDMQETQYF
NA NA TRBJ2-7 TRBV10-2 TGCGCCAGCAGTGAGTCGCGCTTGGTAGTCGAGCAGTACTTC CASSESRLVVEQYF
NA NA TRBJ2-1 TRBV28 TGTGCCAGCAGACAGGACAGCTCCTACAATGAGCAGTTCTTC CASRQDSSYNEQFF
TRBD1 NA TRBJ1-2 TRBV19 TGTGCCAGTAGTATTAACACAGGGGATGGCTACACCTTC CASSINTGDGYTF
TRBD2 NA TRBJ2-2 TRBV4-2 TGTGCCAGCAGCCAAGGGTTAGCGGGAGGAACGGACACCGGGGAGCTGTTTTTT CASSQGLAGGTDTGELFF
NA once TRBJ2-7 TRBV21-1 TGTGCCAGCACCGGACAGGGTCCTTACGAGCAGTACTTC CASTGQGPYEQYF
TRBD1 NA TRBJ2-1 TRBV5-1 TGCGCCAGCAGCTTGCCGACAGGGGTAGGCGGTGAGCAGTTCTTC CASSLPTGVGGEQFF
NA few TRBJ1-6 TRBV7-2 TGTGCCAGCAGCCCAGGGAGCTCCTATAATTCACCCCTCCACTTT CASSPGSSYNSPLHF
TRBD1 once TRBJ2-5 TRBV6-6 TGTGCCAGCAGCCCGGGACAGGGTTCAAAGACCCAGTACTTC CASSPGQGSKTQYF
NA NA TRBJ1-1 TRBV18 TGTGCCAGCTCACCCACTGACACTGAAGCTTTCTTT CASSPTDTEAFF
TRBD2 NA TRBJ2-7 TRBV5-1 TGCGCCAGCAGCTCTGGCCTCGGACTAGCGGCCTCCTACGAGCAGTACTTC CASSSGLGLAASYEQYF
TRBD1 NA TRBJ1-2 TRBV7-8 TGTGCCAGCAGCTTAGGGGGACAGGGAAGCTACACCTTC CASSLGGQGSYTF